This T cell receptor (beta chain) was retrieved from a study of T cells after somatic rescue of genetic block. Only in-frame clones appear in the TCRdb table, and some are missing; sequencing was by immunoSEQ multiplex PCR. The sample lists about 12,000 clones; 70% to 75% were seen once. The V and J ends lost 0 bases and 6 bases, in that order; junction bases with no gene match: 10. The CDR3 sequence is 16 residues long. Germline CDR1 SGHRS, CDR2 YFSETQ. The chain combines TRBV5-1 with TRBJ2-7, with 9 bases matching TRBD1. The sequenced sample consisted of peripheral blood mononuclear cells (PBMCs). The TCR comes from a boy younger than 18. This CDR3 reads CASSLDAGTGSREQYF. In nucleotides, the CDR3 is TGCGCCAGCAGCTTGGACGCCGGGACAGGGTCACGCGAGCAGTACTTC.